This T cell receptor beta chain originates from a study of blood T cells in healthy people across ages. In regard to this clonotype: What it recognizes is unknown.

CDR1 and CDR2 from the germline V gene are SGHDT and YYEEEE. Trimming cost V 1 base and J 8 bases, with 11 bases left between them. The CDR3 is 13 residues long. Study-wide points: Strongly correlated with naive T cell percentage was TCR beta diversity.

Next came a second PCR, run for roughly 6 to 11 cycles, which used a sample-barcoded 5' primer along with a J-beta primer mix. A 12-random-nucleotide template-switch adaptor tagged each cDNA molecule. Per sample, CDR3-containing paired-end reads numbered at least 2.5 million. In TCRdb, the 5' RACE reads were re-called with MiXCR into one record per CDR3 protein. The data show approximately 800,000 distinct CDR3 sequences, 58% seen once. The chain has TRBV5-6 and TRBJ2-3, with no clear D. The sequence was collected from a young man in good health. The sample was blood. CDR3 sequence reads: CASSLSRLGTQYF. The CDR3 DNA sequence: TGTGCCAGCAGCTTGTCTAGGCTGGGTACGCAGTATTTT.